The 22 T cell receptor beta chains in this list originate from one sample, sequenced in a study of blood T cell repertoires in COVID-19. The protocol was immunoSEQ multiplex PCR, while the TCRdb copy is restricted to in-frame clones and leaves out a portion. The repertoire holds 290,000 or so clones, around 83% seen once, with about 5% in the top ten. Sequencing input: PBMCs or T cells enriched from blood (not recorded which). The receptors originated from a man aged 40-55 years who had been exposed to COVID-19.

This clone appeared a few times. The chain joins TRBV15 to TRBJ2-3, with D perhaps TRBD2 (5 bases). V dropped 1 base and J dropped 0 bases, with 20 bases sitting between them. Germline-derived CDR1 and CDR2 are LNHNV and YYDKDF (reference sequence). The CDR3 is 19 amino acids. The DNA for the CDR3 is TGTGCCACCAGCAGAGGGGATTTGGGCGGGTCTCTTAGCACAGATACGCAGTATTTT. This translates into CATSRGDLGGSLSTDTQYF.

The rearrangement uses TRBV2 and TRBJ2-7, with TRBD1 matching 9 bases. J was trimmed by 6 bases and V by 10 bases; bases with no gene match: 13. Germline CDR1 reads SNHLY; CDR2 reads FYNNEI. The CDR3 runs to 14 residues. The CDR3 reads CATSFGQGLSEQYF. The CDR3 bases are TGTGCCACCAGCTTCGGACAGGGGTTGAGCGAGCAGTACTTC.

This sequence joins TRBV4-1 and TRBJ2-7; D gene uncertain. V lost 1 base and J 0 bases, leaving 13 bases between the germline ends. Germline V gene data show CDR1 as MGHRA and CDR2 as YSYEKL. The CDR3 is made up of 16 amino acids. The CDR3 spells CASSQVGGGSSYEQYF. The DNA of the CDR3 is TGCGCCAGCAGCCAAGTAGGCGGCGGCAGCTCCTACGAGCAGTACTTC.

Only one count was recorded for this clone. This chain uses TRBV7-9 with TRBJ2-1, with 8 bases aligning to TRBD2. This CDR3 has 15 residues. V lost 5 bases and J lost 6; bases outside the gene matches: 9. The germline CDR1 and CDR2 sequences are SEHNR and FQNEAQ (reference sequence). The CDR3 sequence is CASSPGLASGNEQFF. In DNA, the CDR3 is TGTGCCAGCAGCCCCGGACTAGCATCGGGCAATGAGCAGTTCTTC.

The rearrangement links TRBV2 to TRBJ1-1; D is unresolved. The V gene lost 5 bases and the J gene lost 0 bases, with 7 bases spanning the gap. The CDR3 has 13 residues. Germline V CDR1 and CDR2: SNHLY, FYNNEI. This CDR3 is CASSYQMNTEAFF. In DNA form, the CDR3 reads TGTGCCAGCAGTTACCAGATGAACACTGAAGCTTTCTTT.

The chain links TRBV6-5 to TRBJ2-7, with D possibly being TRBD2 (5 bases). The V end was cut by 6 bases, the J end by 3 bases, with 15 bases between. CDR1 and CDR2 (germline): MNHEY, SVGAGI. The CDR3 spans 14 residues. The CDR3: CASSARLTSYEQYF. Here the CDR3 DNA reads TGTGCCAGCAGCGCCCGACTAACAAGCTACGAGCAGTACTTC.

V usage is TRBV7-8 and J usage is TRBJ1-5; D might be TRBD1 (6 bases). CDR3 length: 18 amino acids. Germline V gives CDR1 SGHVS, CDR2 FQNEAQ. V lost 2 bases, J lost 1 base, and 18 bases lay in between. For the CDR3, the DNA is TGTGCCAGCAGCTTAATTTCCAGGGGCGGGTTCAGCAATCAGCCCCAGCATTTT. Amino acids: CASSLISRGGFSNQPQHF.

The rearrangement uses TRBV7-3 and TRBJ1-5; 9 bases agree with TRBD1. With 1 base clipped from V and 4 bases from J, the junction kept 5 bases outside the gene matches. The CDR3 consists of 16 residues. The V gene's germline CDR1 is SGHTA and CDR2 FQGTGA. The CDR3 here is CASSLKGDRENQPQHF. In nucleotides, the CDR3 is TGTGCCAGCAGCTTAAAAGGGGACAGGGAGAATCAGCCCCAGCATTTT.

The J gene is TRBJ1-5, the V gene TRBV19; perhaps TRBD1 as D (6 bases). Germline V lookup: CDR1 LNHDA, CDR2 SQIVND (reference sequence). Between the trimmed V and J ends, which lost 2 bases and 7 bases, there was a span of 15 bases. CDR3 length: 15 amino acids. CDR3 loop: CASSINMGADQPQHF. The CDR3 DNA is TGTGCCAGTAGTATAAATATGGGGGCAGACCAGCCCCAGCATTTT.

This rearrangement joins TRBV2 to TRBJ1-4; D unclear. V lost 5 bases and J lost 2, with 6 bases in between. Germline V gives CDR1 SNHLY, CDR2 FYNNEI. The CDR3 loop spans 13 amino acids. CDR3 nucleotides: TGTGCCAGCAGTAGCCCGACTAATGAAAAACTGTTTTTT. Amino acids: CASSSPTNEKLFF.

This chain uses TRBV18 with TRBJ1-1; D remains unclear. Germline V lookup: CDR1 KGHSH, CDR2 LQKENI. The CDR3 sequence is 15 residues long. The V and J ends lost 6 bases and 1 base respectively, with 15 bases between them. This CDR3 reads CASSVNQIRNTEAFF. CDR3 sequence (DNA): TGTGCCAGCTCGGTAAACCAGATACGGAACACTGAAGCTTTCTTT.

CDR3: CASSSGGSTNEKLFF. In nucleotides, the CDR3 is TGTGCCAGCAGCTCAGGGGGGAGTACTAATGAAAAACTGTTTTTT. J is TRBJ1-4 and V is TRBV7-6, with 7 bases fitting TRBD1. The CDR3 runs 15 residues. After removal of 4 bases from V and 2 bases from J, the junction contained 4 bases not matched to a gene. Germline V gene sequence: CDR1 SGHVS, CDR2 FNYEAQ. Supplemented by reference TRBV7-6 and TRBJ1-4, the full variable domain reads GAGVSQSPRYKVTKRGQDVALRCDPISGHVSLYWYRQALGQGPEFLTYFNYEAQQDKSGLPNDRFSAERPEGSISTLTIQRTEQRDSAMYRCASSSGGSTNEKLFFGSGTQLSVL.

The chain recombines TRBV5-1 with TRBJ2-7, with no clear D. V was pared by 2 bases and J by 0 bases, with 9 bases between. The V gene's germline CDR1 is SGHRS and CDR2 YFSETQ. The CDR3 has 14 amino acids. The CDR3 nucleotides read TGCGCCAGCAGCTTAACAGTAGGCTCCTACGAGCAGTACTTC. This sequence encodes CASSLTVGSYEQYF.

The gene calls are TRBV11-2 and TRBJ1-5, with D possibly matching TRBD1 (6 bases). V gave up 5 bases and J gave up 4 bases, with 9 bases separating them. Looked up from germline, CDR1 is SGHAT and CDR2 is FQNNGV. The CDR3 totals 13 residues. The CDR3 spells CASSADRNQPQHF. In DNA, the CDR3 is TGTGCCAGCAGCGCGGACAGAAATCAGCCCCAGCATTTT.

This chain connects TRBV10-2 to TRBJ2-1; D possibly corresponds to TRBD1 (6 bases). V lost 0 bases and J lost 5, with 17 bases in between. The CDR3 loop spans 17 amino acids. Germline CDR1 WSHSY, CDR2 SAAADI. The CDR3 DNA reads TGCGCCAGCAGTGAGTCTGGCGGTCAGGGGTTCGACAATGAGCAGTTCTTC. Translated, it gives CASSESGGQGFDNEQFF.

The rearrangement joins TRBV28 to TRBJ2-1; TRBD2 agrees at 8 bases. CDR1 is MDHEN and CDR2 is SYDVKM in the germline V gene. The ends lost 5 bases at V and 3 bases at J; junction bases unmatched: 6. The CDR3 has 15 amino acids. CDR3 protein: CASSPGGARYNEQFF. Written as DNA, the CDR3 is TGTGCCAGCAGTCCGGGGGGGGCCCGCTACAATGAGCAGTTCTTC.

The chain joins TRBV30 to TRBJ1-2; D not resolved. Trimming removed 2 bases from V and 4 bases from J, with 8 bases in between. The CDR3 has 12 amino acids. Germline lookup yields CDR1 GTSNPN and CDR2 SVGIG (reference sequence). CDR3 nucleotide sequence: TGTGCCTGGAGTCCGCGTCTCTATGGCTACACCTTC. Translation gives CAWSPRLYGYTF.

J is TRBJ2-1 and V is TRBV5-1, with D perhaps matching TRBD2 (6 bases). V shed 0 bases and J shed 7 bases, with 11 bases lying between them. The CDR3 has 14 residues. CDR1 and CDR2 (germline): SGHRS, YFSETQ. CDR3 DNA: TGCGCCAGCAGCTTGGGGGCGGGACCGAATGAGCAGTTCTTC. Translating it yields CASSLGAGPNEQFF.

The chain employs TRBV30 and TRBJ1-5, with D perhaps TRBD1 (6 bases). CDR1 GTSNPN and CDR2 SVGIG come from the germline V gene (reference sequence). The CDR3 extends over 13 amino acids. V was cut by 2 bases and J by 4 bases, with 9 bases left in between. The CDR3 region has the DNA TGTGCCTGGAGTACACAGGGTAATCAGCCCCAGCATTTT. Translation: CAWSTQGNQPQHF.

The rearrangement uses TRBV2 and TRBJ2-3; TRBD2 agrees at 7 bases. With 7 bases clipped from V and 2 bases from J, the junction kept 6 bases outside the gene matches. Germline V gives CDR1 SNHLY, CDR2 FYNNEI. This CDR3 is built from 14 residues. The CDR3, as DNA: TGTGCCAGCATAGAGCGGGGCCTCACAGATACGCAGTATTTT. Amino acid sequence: CASIERGLTDTQYF.

In DNA, the CDR3 is TGTGCCTGGATGGGGCGTTTTGAGCAGTTCTTC. Translating gives CAWMGRFEQFF. This sequence joins TRBV30 and TRBJ2-1, with a possible D match to TRBD1 (5 bases). This CDR3 is built from 11 residues. Germline V gene sequence: CDR1 GTSNPN, CDR2 SVGIG (reference sequence). V was cut by 4 bases and J by 9 bases, with 10 bases left in between.

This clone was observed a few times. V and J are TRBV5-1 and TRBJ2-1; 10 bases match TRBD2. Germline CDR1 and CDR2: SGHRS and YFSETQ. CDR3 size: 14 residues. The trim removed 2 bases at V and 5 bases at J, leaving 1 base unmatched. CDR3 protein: CASSLLAGNNEQFF. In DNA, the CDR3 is TGCGCCAGCAGCTTACTAGCGGGAAACAATGAGCAGTTCTTC.